This entry lists 17 T cell receptor beta chains sequenced from one sample in a study of blood T cell repertoires in COVID-19. This table comes from immunoSEQ multiplex PCR, and its TCRdb copy is limited to in-frame clones, with some not included. The table has just over 300,000 clones, 90% seen once. The sequenced material came from PBMCs or T cells enriched from blood (not recorded which). These receptors were taken from a woman under 30 with acute COVID-19.

The chain carries TRBV19 and TRBJ1-2, with a weak D call TRBD1 (6 bases). The CDR3 is made up of 14 amino acids. The germline V gene encodes CDR1 LNHDA and CDR2 SQIVND (reference sequence). Trimming shortened V by 4 bases and J by 3 bases, and 12 bases separated the two germline ends. CDR3 DNA: TGTGCCAGTAGTAGCACGACAGGAGACTATGGCTACACCTTC. It specifies CASSSTTGDYGYTF.

The chain links TRBV11-3 to TRBJ1-3; D remains ambiguous. V was cut by 1 base and J by 1 base, with 8 bases left in between. The CDR3 runs to 15 residues. Germline V lookup: CDR1 SGHNT, CDR2 YENEEA. The CDR3 reads CASSLGALSGNTIYF. CDR3 nucleotides: TGTGCCAGCAGCTTAGGAGCGTTGTCTGGAAACACCATATATTTT.

The chain couples TRBV5-6 to TRBJ1-1, with a weak D call TRBD1 (5 bases). This CDR3 has 14 residues. The germline gives CDR1 SGHDT, CDR2 YYEEEE. Trimming pared 4 bases from V and 4 bases from J, leaving 14 bases between. In nucleotides, the CDR3 is TGTGCCAGCAGCCCGCCCGGGGGGGGCACTGAAGCTTTCTTT. Its protein is CASSPPGGGTEAFF. Based on the CDR3 plus reference TRBV5-6 and TRBJ1-1, the full variable domain is DAGVTQSPTHLIKTRGQQVTLRCSPKSGHDTVSWYQQALGQGPQFIFQYYEEEERQRGNFPDRFSGHQFPNYSSELNVNALLLGDSALYLCASSPPGGGTEAFFGQGTRLTVV.

V and J are TRBV18 and TRBJ2-7, with 9 bases matching TRBD2. The germline CDR1 and CDR2 sequences are KGHSH and LQKENI. This CDR3 is 14 amino acids long. V lost 3 bases and J lost 3; bases outside the gene matches: 3. Here the CDR3 reads CASSPAGGYYEQYF. The CDR3 region has the DNA TGTGCCAGCTCACCGGCGGGGGGGTACTACGAGCAGTACTTC.

The rearrangement joins TRBV28 to TRBJ2-3; D remains ambiguous. Trimming took off 4 bases at V and 5 bases at J, with 4 bases between the two ends. Germline loops: CDR1 MDHEN, CDR2 SYDVKM. This CDR3 has 11 residues. DNA for the CDR3: TGTGCCAGCAGTTCCTTAGATACGCAGTATTTT. Its protein is CASSSLDTQYF. The full variable domain, in which reference TRBV28 and TRBJ2-3 provide the parts outside the CDR3, is DVKVTQSSRYLVKRTGEKVFLECVQDMDHENMFWYRQDPGLGLRLIYFSYDVKMKEKGDIPEGYSVSREKKERFSLILESASTNQTSMYLCASSSLDTQYFGPGTRLTVL.

This clone was recorded only once. CDR3 sequence: CASSLSLGVGGGTEAFF. CDR3 in DNA: TGTGCCAGCAGTTTATCACTTGGGGTTGGGGGGGGCACTGAAGCTTTCTTT. The chain employs TRBV28 and TRBJ1-1; a possible D gene is TRBD1 (5 bases). The CDR3 runs to 17 residues. Germline V lookup: CDR1 MDHEN, CDR2 SYDVKM. V lost 1 base and J 4 bases, leaving 19 bases between the germline ends. The complete variable domain, with remaining parts taken from reference TRBV28 and TRBJ1-1, reads DVKVTQSSRYLVKRTGEKVFLECVQDMDHENMFWYRQDPGLGLRLIYFSYDVKMKEKGDIPEGYSVSREKKERFSLILESASTNQTSMYLCASSLSLGVGGGTEAFFGQGTRLTVV.

The rearrangement uses TRBV27 and TRBJ1-2; D is perhaps TRBD1 (6 bases). This CDR3 contains 14 residues. The V gene lost 2 bases and the J gene lost 8 bases, with 15 bases spanning the gap. The germline V gene encodes CDR1 MNHEY and CDR2 SMNVEV (reference sequence). CDR3 sequence: CASSLGGGFSGYTF. In DNA, the CDR3 is TGTGCCAGCAGTTTAGGGGGCGGATTCTCCGGCTACACCTTC.

The chain uses TRBV28 and TRBJ1-4, with D hard to call. The germline CDR1 and CDR2 sequences are MDHEN and SYDVKM. Deletions cut 2 bases from V and 8 bases from J, with 15 bases between. The length of the CDR3 is 15 residues. For the CDR3, the DNA is TGTGCCAGCAGTTTAGAAGAGGGAGGTGGAGAAAAACTGTTTTTT. This gives the protein CASSLEEGGGEKLFF.

The chain combines TRBV19 with TRBJ2-5; D perhaps matches TRBD2 (6 bases). Germline loops: CDR1 LNHDA, CDR2 SQIVND (reference sequence). Between the trimmed V and J ends, which lost 7 bases and 5 bases, there was a span of 14 bases. The length of the CDR3 is 13 residues. CDR3 protein: CASNSYGGETQYF. DNA of the CDR3: TGTGCCAGTAACAGCTATGGAGGGGAGACCCAGTACTTC.

This sequence joins TRBV30 and TRBJ2-1, with D possibly TRBD2 on 6 matching bases. The CDR3 length is 12 residues. The V and J ends lost 4 bases and 4 bases respectively, with 8 bases between them. In germline, CDR1 is GTSNPN, CDR2 SVGIG (reference sequence). This CDR3 is CAWTGGYNEQFF. The CDR3 coding sequence is TGTGCCTGGACCGGGGGATACAATGAGCAGTTCTTC.

V and J are TRBV18 and TRBJ1-5, with D possibly TRBD1 on 6 matching bases. V lost 3 bases to trimming and J lost 5 bases, with 14 bases between them. CDR1 KGHSH and CDR2 LQKENI come from the germline V gene. This CDR3 is 15 amino acids long. The CDR3 loop is CASSPPGAGDQPQHF. In DNA form, the CDR3 reads TGTGCCAGCTCACCCCCAGGGGCGGGTGATCAGCCCCAGCATTTT. The full variable domain, its missing parts supplied by reference TRBV18 and TRBJ1-5, is NAGVMQNPRHLVRRRGQEARLRCSPMKGHSHVYWYRQLPEEGLKFMVYLQKENIIDESGMPKERFSAEFPKEGPSILRIQQVVRGDSAAYFCASSPPGAGDQPQHFGDGTRLSIL.

The J gene is TRBJ1-2, the V gene TRBV28; D is possibly TRBD1 (6 bases). The CDR3 is 13 residues long. Trimming left V 5 bases short and J 2 bases short, with 9 bases between. Germline lookup yields CDR1 MDHEN and CDR2 SYDVKM. CDR3: CASSPTGNYGYTF. Written as DNA, the CDR3 is TGTGCCAGCAGTCCCACAGGGAACTATGGCTACACCTTC.

The chain is built from TRBV6-1 and TRBJ1-6, with 7 nucleotides matching TRBD1. V was clipped by 1 base and J by 4 bases; unmatched bases: 10. Germline CDR1 MNHNS, CDR2 SASEGT. The CDR3 length is 18 residues. CDR3 DNA: TGTGCCAGCAGTGAAGAATCAGGGGGACCTAGGTATAATTCACCCCTCCACTTT. Protein product: CASSEESGGPRYNSPLHF.

This clone was counted a few times. This chain connects TRBV5-1 to TRBJ2-7; D may be TRBD1 (6 bases). Trimming removed 4 bases from V and 5 bases from J, with 16 bases in between. Germline-derived CDR1 and CDR2 are SGHRS and YFSETQ. The CDR3 totals 14 residues. CDR3 DNA: TGCGCCAGCAGCCGGATGGGGGCGGAGGACGAGCAGTACTTC. It yields the protein CASSRMGAEDEQYF.

This clone showed up many times. This sequence joins TRBV13 and TRBJ2-1; no reliable D call. Germline-derived CDR1 and CDR2 are PRHDT and FYEKMQ (reference sequence). The CDR3 has 17 amino acids. V was cut by 4 bases and J by 2 bases, with 18 bases left in between. The CDR3 sequence is CASSSPSSIDAYNEQFF. CDR3 nucleotides: TGTGCCAGCAGCTCACCTAGTTCTATTGACGCCTACAATGAGCAGTTCTTC.

This chain connects TRBV28 to TRBJ2-5, with 8 bases identical to TRBD2. The CDR3 consists of 15 residues. Unmatched junction bases numbered 10, after V lost 6 bases and J lost 4 bases. CDR1 is MDHEN, CDR2 SYDVKM, per germline. The DNA for the CDR3 is TGTGCCAGCAGCCGGGGGGGAACCCTCCGAGAGACCCAGTACTTC. This encodes CASSRGGTLRETQYF.

The V call is TRBV28, the J call TRBJ1-1, with TRBD1 identical over 7 bases. V dropped 6 bases and J dropped 11; count of bases not matched to a gene: 12. The CDR3 loop spans 13 amino acids. Per germline, CDR1 MDHEN and CDR2 SYDVKM. The CDR3 is CASSHNDRVQAFF. Written as DNA, the CDR3 is TGTGCCAGCAGCCATAATGACAGGGTGCAGGCTTTCTTT.